What follows are 21 T cell receptor beta chains derived from one specimen sequenced in a study of CD8+ T cells in alopecia areata. As for treatment: oral pan-JAK inhibitor, 5-10 mg twice daily. Reverse transcription of extracted RNA yielded cDNA, which provided the sequencing template. TCRdb's copy holds only in-frame clones and misses some; the assay was immunoSEQ multiplex PCR. This table has around 100,000 clones, just under 60% appearing once. The specimen comprised CD8+ T cells sorted from blood, sampled at week 56, from a patient treated with tofacitinib. Receptor source: a human donor with alopecia areata.

The chain combines TRBV27 with TRBJ2-7; D remains ambiguous. With 6 bases removed from V and 7 bases from J, the gap between germline ends came to 19 bases. CDR1 and CDR2 (germline): MNHEY, SMNVEV (reference sequence). This CDR3 region has 14 residues. The CDR3 here is CASSSFDIHGEQYF. CDR3 nucleotide sequence: TGTGCCAGCAGCTCTTTCGACATTCACGGAGAGCAGTACTTC.

The J gene is TRBJ1-5, the V gene TRBV19, with D unclear. V gave up 1 base and J gave up 4 bases, with 8 bases separating them. The V gene's germline CDR1 is LNHDA and CDR2 SQIVND (reference sequence). CDR3 length: 14 residues. The CDR3 loop is CASSIGGDNQPQHF. CDR3 bases: TGTGCCAGTAGTATAGGGGGTGATAATCAGCCCCAGCATTTT.

The chain uses TRBV2 and TRBJ2-7; tentative D call: TRBD2 (5 bases). CDR1 and CDR2 from the germline V gene are SNHLY and FYNNEI. This CDR3 has 12 amino acids. V was shortened by 11 bases and J by 3 bases, with 14 bases between the two germline ends. CDR3 sequence reads: CAGTNRDYEQYF. CDR3 nucleotides: TGTGCCGGCACGAACCGGGACTACGAGCAGTACTTC.

The chain combines TRBV27 with TRBJ2-5; D not resolved. The end of the DNA fits TRBJ2-7 better, so the J call may be wrong. This CDR3 contains 12 residues. Germline-derived CDR1 and CDR2 are MNHEY and SMNVEV (reference sequence). The CDR3: CASSLSGLEQYF. Written as DNA, the CDR3 is TGTGCCAGCAGTTTATCAGGGCTCGAGCAGTACTTC.

The table lists this clone with a few counts. The V gene is TRBV7-9, the J gene TRBJ2-7; D gene ambiguous. The V end lost 5 bases, the J end lost 5 bases, and 7 bases lay between the germline ends. Germline V gives CDR1 SEHNR, CDR2 FQNEAQ (reference sequence). This CDR3 comprises 11 residues. The CDR3: CASSQDDEQYF. The CDR3 DNA reads TGTGCCAGCAGCCAAGACGACGAGCAGTACTTC.

This clone was recorded a few times. The chain couples TRBV14 to TRBJ2-1; the D gene is possibly TRBD2 (6 bases). The CDR3 consists of 14 residues. Deletions cut 3 bases from V and 4 bases from J, with 10 bases between. The germline V gene encodes CDR1 SGHDN and CDR2 FVKESK. The CDR3, as DNA: TGTGCCAGCAGCCACGGGGGAGGATACAATGAGCAGTTCTTC. Amino acid sequence: CASSHGGGYNEQFF.

This clone was observed a handful of times. The chain recombines TRBV2 with TRBJ2-7; 7 bases are shared with TRBD1. Germline CDR1 reads SNHLY; CDR2 reads FYNNEI. CDR3 length: 14 amino acids. The ends lost 6 bases at V and 3 bases at J; junction bases unmatched: 8. DNA of the CDR3: TGTGCCAGCAGCGTACCGGGACAGCTCTACGAGCAGTACTTC. Translating it yields CASSVPGQLYEQYF.

This chain joins TRBV2 and TRBJ2-1, with TRBD2 identical over 8 bases. The junction had 4 bases not matched to a gene; V was cut back by 8 bases and J by 4 bases. CDR1 and CDR2 (germline): SNHLY, FYNNEI. The CDR3 covers 13 residues. The CDR3: CASGGGPYNEQFF. CDR3 DNA: TGTGCCAGCGGCGGGGGGCCGTACAATGAGCAGTTCTTC.

The rearrangement joins TRBV5-1 to TRBJ2-1, with D possibly matching TRBD1 (6 bases). The V gene's germline CDR1 is SGHRS and CDR2 YFSETQ. Trimming removed 6 bases from V and 3 bases from J, with 16 bases in between. The CDR3 has 15 residues. CDR3 bases: TGCGCCAGCAATTTTAAGGGGGACGGCTACAATGAGCAGTTCTTC. It is translated as CASNFKGDGYNEQFF.

The sample holds a few counts of this clone. The chain carries TRBV5-1 and TRBJ1-1; D gene uncertain. Germline values: CDR1 SGHRS, CDR2 YFSETQ. V was pared by 7 bases and J by 5 bases, with 12 bases between. The CDR3 consists of 12 residues. CDR3 sequence reads: CASSSRRTEAFF. CDR3 bases: TGCGCCAGCTCTTCCCGTAGAACTGAAGCTTTCTTT.

This chain links TRBV5-6 with TRBJ1-4, with no clear D. V dropped 4 bases and J dropped 7 bases, with 8 bases sitting between them. This CDR3 has 12 amino acids. Germline-derived CDR1 and CDR2 are SGHDT and YYEEEE. Here the CDR3 DNA reads TGTGCCAGCAGCCCCGGGTCTGAAAAACTGTTTTTT. Protein: CASSPGSEKLFF.

This chain uses TRBV6-5 with TRBJ1-2; D perhaps matches TRBD1 (5 bases). The CDR3 spans 14 residues. V gave up 6 bases and J gave up 2 bases, with 13 bases separating them. Germline CDR1 and CDR2: MNHEY and SVGAGI. The CDR3 nucleotides read TGTGCCAGCAGCCTCGGACGGGGGAACTATGGCTACACCTTC. Protein sequence: CASSLGRGNYGYTF.

This clone was picked up a small number of times. This chain uses TRBV7-2 with TRBJ2-7; D gene ambiguous. The V gene's germline CDR1 is SGHTA and CDR2 FQGNSA. CDR3 length: 15 residues. V dropped 4 bases and J dropped 6 bases, with 19 bases sitting between them. The CDR3 sequence: CASSSLTDLTREQYF. Here the CDR3 DNA reads TGTGCCAGCAGCTCGCTGACCGACTTAACTCGCGAGCAGTACTTC.

This clone was seen only once. The CDR3 DNA follows: TGTGCCAGCAGCTTGGCAAGGGGAGGGTACACTGAAGCTTTCTTT. It specifies CASSLARGGYTEAFF. The rearrangement uses TRBV5-6 and TRBJ1-1, with D maybe TRBD1 (5 bases). CDR1 and CDR2 from the germline V gene are SGHDT and YYEEEE. The V and J ends lost 0 bases and 3 bases respectively, with 12 bases between them. This CDR3 has 15 residues.

This clone has only a few counts. The CDR3 bases are TGCGCCAGCAGCCAAGGGTCGAGACAGGGTAACTACGAGCAGTACTTC. This translates into CASSQGSRQGNYEQYF. This chain links TRBV4-1 with TRBJ2-7; 7 bases align to TRBD1. The CDR3 consists of 16 residues. Germline V gene data show CDR1 as MGHRA and CDR2 as YSYEKL. The trim removed 1 base at V and 3 bases at J, leaving 9 bases unmatched.

Of note for this clone: This specimen includes other DNA sequences encoding the same CDR3. This sequence joins TRBV6-5 and TRBJ2-1; D gene ambiguous. Germline V lookup: CDR1 MNHEY, CDR2 SVGAGI. The V and J ends lost 0 bases and 7 bases respectively, with 4 bases between them. There are 12 residues in the CDR3. DNA for the CDR3: TGTGCCAGCAGTTACTCGAATAATGAGCAGTTCTTC. Protein sequence: CASSYSNNEQFF.

This clone was observed a handful of times. V is TRBV6-5 and J is TRBJ2-3; 8 bases match TRBD2. This CDR3 region has 14 residues. The ends lost 11 bases at V and 0 bases at J; junction bases unmatched: 7. Germline assignment: CDR1 MNHEY and CDR2 SVGAGI. In DNA, the CDR3 is TGTGCCGCTCGGGGCGGGGGGAGCACAGATACGCAGTATTTT. This gives the protein CAARGGGSTDTQYF.

The table lists this clone with a few counts. The chain combines TRBV6-5 with TRBJ2-1; maybe TRBD1 (6 bases). Trimming shortened V by 0 bases and J by 2 bases, and 8 bases separated the two germline ends. Germline CDR1 is MNHEY and CDR2 is SVGAGI. This CDR3 is 15 amino acids long. CDR3 DNA: TGTGCCAGCAGTTACTCCCGGACAGCCTACAATGAGCAGTTCTTC. Protein: CASSYSRTAYNEQFF.

The chain joins TRBV15 to TRBJ1-2; D uncertain. The length of the CDR3 is 13 residues. The V and J ends lost 3 bases and 7 bases respectively, with 12 bases between them. CDR1 and CDR2 (germline): LNHNV, YYDKDF (reference sequence). DNA for the CDR3: TGTGCCACCAGCAGTGACACAGTCTCTGGCTACACCTTC. Amino acids: CATSSDTVSGYTF.

This clone was observed a single time. This rearrangement joins TRBV6-5 to TRBJ1-3, with D hard to call. The V gene lost 6 bases and the J gene lost 7 bases, with 13 bases spanning the gap. Per the germline V gene, CDR1 is MNHEY and CDR2 is SVGAGI. The CDR3 loop spans 13 amino acids. This CDR3 reads CASSDRYGNTIYF. DNA of the CDR3: TGTGCCAGCAGCGACCGGTATGGGAACACCATATATTTT.

This clone was observed a handful of times. The chain joins TRBV13 to TRBJ1-2, with 9 bases that match TRBD1. The J segment lost 4 bases and the V segment lost 5 bases, leaving 11 bases of the junction unmatched. Germline V gene lookup returns CDR1 PRHDT and CDR2 FYEKMQ (reference sequence). The CDR3 loop spans 16 amino acids. CDR3 in amino acids: CASSPTTGQGTYGYTF. Here the CDR3 DNA reads TGTGCCAGCAGCCCGACCACCGGACAGGGGACCTATGGCTACACCTTC.